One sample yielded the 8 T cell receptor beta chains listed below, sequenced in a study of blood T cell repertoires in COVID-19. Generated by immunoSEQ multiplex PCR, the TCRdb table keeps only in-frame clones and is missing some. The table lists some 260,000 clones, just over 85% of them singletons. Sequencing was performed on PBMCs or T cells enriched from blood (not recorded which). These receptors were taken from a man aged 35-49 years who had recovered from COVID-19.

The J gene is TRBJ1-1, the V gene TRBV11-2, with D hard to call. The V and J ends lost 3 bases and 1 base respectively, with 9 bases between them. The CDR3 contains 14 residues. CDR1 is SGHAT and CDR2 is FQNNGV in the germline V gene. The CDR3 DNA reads TGTGCCAGCAGCTTCACCCGGGGGAACACTGAAGCTTTCTTT. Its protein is CASSFTRGNTEAFF.

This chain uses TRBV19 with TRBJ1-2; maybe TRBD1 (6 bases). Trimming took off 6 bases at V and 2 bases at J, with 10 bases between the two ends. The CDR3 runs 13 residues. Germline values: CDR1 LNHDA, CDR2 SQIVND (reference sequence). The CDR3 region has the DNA TGTGCCAGTAGCCGTGACAGGAACTATGGCTACACCTTC. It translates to CASSRDRNYGYTF.

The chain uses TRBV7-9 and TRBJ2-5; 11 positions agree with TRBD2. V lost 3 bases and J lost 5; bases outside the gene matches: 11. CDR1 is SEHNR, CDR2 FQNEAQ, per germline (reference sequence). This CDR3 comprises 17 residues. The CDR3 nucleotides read TGTGCCAGCAGCTTCGGACTAGCGGGCAAGACGGGGGAGACCCAGTACTTC. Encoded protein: CASSFGLAGKTGETQYF.

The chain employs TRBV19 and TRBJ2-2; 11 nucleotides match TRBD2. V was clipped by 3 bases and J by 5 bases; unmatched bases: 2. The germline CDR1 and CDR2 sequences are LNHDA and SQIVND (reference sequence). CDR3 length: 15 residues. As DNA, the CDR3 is TGTGCCAGTAGTATCCTAGCGGGAGGTACCGGGGAGCTGTTTTTT. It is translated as CASSILAGGTGELFF.

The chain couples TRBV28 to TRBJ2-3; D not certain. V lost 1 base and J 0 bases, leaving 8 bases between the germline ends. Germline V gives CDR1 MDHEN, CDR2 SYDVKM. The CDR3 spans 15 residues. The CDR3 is CASSLSPTSTDTQYF. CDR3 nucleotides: TGTGCCAGCAGTTTATCACCTACTAGCACAGATACGCAGTATTTT.

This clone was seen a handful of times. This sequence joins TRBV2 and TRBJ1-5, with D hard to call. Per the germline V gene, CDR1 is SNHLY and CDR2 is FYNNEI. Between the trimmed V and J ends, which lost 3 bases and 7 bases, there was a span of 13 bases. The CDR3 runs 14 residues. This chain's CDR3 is CASSDREGWQPQHF. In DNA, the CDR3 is TGTGCCAGCAGTGATCGAGAGGGATGGCAGCCCCAGCATTTT.

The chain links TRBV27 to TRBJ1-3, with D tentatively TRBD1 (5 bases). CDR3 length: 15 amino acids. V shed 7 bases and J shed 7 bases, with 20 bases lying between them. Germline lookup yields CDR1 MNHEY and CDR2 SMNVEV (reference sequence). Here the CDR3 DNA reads TGTGCCAGCATGGCGTACGGGGGGATTAGGAACACCATATATTTT. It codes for CASMAYGGIRNTIYF.

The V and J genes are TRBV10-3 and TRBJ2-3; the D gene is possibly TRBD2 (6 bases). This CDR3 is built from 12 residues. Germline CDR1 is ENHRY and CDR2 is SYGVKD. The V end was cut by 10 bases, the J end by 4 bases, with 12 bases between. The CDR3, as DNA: TGTGCCACCACGGAGGGGTCAGATACGCAGTATTTT. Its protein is CATTEGSDTQYF.